This TCR beta chain was sequenced in a study of T cell changes during pregnancy in multiple sclerosis. Here immunoSEQ multiplex PCR was the method, and the copy in TCRdb shows in-frame clones only, minus some. Seen here are about 70,000 clones, around nine tenths observed once, and the top ten hold more than 0.9%. The CDR3 has 14 amino acids. Germline V gives CDR1 MGHDK, CDR2 SYGVNS. The V gene end was trimmed by 6 bases and the J gene end by 1 base; junction bases not matched to a gene: 5. The input for sequencing was peripheral blood, taken in the third trimester of pregnancy. The sequence was collected from a female donor with multiple sclerosis, enrolled in a pregnancy study. The chain links TRBV25-1 to TRBJ2-7; 8 nucleotides agree with TRBD1. As DNA, the CDR3 is TGTGCCAGCAGAAAGACAGGGGAGTCCTACGAGCAGTACTTC. This sequence encodes CASRKTGESYEQYF.